A selection of T cell receptor beta chains follows, all from one sample in a study of cytomegalovirus exposure and HLA in healthy donors. Sequenced by immunoSEQ multiplex PCR; TCRdb stores in-frame clones only, minus some. The table has nearly 200,000 clones, roughly 84% seen once. The material sequenced was PBMCs. The receptors come from a woman in her 30s in good health and CMV-seropositive. CDR3s include the opening cysteine and the closing phenylalanine or tryptophan. A D gene is named only where the DNA matches it firmly. Clone size is shown for a subset of rows, as once, few, many or a class of expanded clone.

J | size | V | D | CDR3 | DNA
TRBJ2-4 | - | TRBV5-1 | - | CASSLQGGGNIQYF | TGCGCCAGCAGCTTGCAGGGGGGCGGGAACATTCAGTACTTC
TRBJ1-1 | once | TRBV29-1 | - | CSVGHLNTEAFF | TGCAGCGTGGGGCACTTGAACACTGAAGCTTTCTTT
TRBJ2-7 | - | TRBV19 | - | CASSPAGDYEQYF | TGTGCCAGTAGTCCGGCAGGGGACTACGAGCAGTACTTC
TRBJ1-2 | - | TRBV6-1 | TRBD1 | CASSRDRGPYGYTF | TGTGCCAGCAGCCGGGACAGGGGGCCCTATGGCTACACCTTC
TRBJ1-2 | - | TRBV5-6 | - | CASSGTNYGYTF | TGTGCCAGCAGCGGCACTAACTATGGCTACACCTTC
TRBJ2-1 | - | TRBV2 | TRBD1 | CASSSIRDRAYNEQFF | TGTGCCAGCAGTTCTATAAGGGACAGGGCCTACAATGAGCAGTTCTTC
TRBJ2-7 | - | TRBV18 | - | CASSPPGLSGEQYF | TGTGCCAGCTCACCCCCGGGACTCTCCGGGGAGCAGTACTTC
TRBJ2-3 | - | TRBV30 | TRBD2 | CAWRTSGRAEDTQYF | TGTGCCTGGCGGACTAGCGGGAGAGCAGAAGATACGCAGTATTTT
TRBJ1-4 | - | TRBV28 | - | CASSSQWGGGEKLFF | TGTGCCAGCAGTTCCCAGTGGGGCGGGGGCGAAAAACTGTTTTTT
TRBJ2-1 | - | TRBV30 | TRBD2 | CAWTSSSGQYNEQFF | TGTGCCTGGACTTCTTCTAGCGGGCAATACAATGAGCAGTTCTTC
TRBJ2-3 | - | TRBV6-6 | - | CASRYRGTQYF | TGTGCCAGCAGGTACCGGGGTACGCAGTATTTT
TRBJ2-7 | - | TRBV13 | TRBD1 | CASSIGTGPSYYEQYF | TGTGCCAGCAGCATCGGGACAGGGCCCTCCTACTACGAGCAGTACTTC
TRBJ2-1 | - | TRBV4-1 | TRBD2 | CASSQATSAPYSRGNEQFF | TGCGCCAGCAGCCAAGCTACTAGCGCACCCTACTCAAGGGGCAATGAGCAGTTCTTC
TRBJ1-5 | - | TRBV6-5 | - | CASSYWGPNQPQHF | TGTGCCAGCAGTTACTGGGGCCCCAATCAGCCCCAGCATTTT
TRBJ2-7 | - | TRBV7-2 | - | CASSSSRGISYEQYF | TGTGCCAGCAGCTCCTCCCGGGGGATCTCCTACGAGCAGTACTTC
TRBJ1-3 | - | TRBV28 | - | CASSPALGELSGNTIYF | TGTGCCAGCAGCCCGGCCCTGGGAGAACTCTCTGGAAACACCATATATTTT
TRBJ2-7 | - | TRBV19 | TRBD1 | CASSRDRQYEQYF | TGTGCCAGTAGTAGGGACAGACAATACGAGCAGTACTTC
TRBJ1-1 | - | TRBV5-1 | - | CASSLWGEGTEAFF | TGCGCCAGCAGCTTGTGGGGGGAGGGCACTGAAGCTTTCTTT
TRBJ1-1 | - | TRBV18 | - | CASSVDRLTEAFF | TGTGCCAGCTCAGTCGACAGGCTTACTGAAGCTTTCTTT
TRBJ2-7 | - | TRBV7-8 | TRBD1 | CASSIEPGTVSYEQYF | TGTGCCAGCAGCATCGAACCCGGGACAGTCTCCTACGAGCAGTACTTC
TRBJ2-5 | few | TRBV28 | TRBD1 | CASRVRDSTYF | TGTGCCAGCAGGGTCCGGGACAGCACGTACTTC
TRBJ2-7 | - | TRBV28 | TRBD2 | CASSYAFGGGYEQYF | TGTGCCAGCAGTTACGCATTCGGGGGGGGCTACGAGCAGTACTTC
TRBJ2-3 | - | TRBV9 | - | CASSPRGGGTNLRDTQYF | TGTGCCAGCAGCCCACGGGGAGGGGGGACTAATTTGAGGGATACGCAGTATTTT
TRBJ1-5 | - | TRBV27 | - | CASSFGRGDQPQHF | TGTGCCAGCAGCTTCGGTCGGGGGGATCAGCCCCAGCATTTT
TRBJ1-2 | - | TRBV28 | - | CASSRGAVNYGYTF | TGTGCCAGCAGTCGCGGGGCAGTTAACTATGGCTACACCTTC
TRBJ2-1 | - | TRBV5-1 | - | CASSHPNSYNEQFF | TGCGCCAGCAGCCATCCTAACTCCTACAATGAGCAGTTCTTC